The 8 T cell receptor beta chains below come from one sample, sequenced in a study of blood T cells in healthy people across ages. Then a second PCR, running roughly 6 to 12 cycles, was carried out with a sample-barcoded 5' primer and a J-beta primer mix. TCRdb re-called the 5' RACE reads with MiXCR, one entry per CDR3 protein. In the table there are about 780,000 distinct CDR3 sequences, about 46% of which are singletons. Sequencing input: blood. The receptors originated from a man aged 80 or over in good health.

This clonotype was detected ten times or more. Being one base from a much bigger clone, this may be a read error. This chain links TRBV12-3 or TRBV12-4 with TRBJ2-7, with 11 bases matching TRBD2. J lost 7 bases, V lost 5 bases, and 19 bases had no gene match. The CDR3 runs to 18 residues. This CDR3 is CASSIPFLAGGTYNEQYF. The CDR3 bases are TGTGCCAGCAGTATACCCTTTTTAGCGGGAGGGACCTACAATGAGCAGTACTTC.

This sequence joins TRBV14 and TRBJ2-5; 8 bases map to TRBD1. The CDR3 covers 16 residues. The junction had 9 bases not matched to a gene; V was cut back by 1 base and J by 5 bases. Germline V gives CDR1 SGHDN, CDR2 FVKESK. Here the CDR3 reads CASSQGGRGQRETQYF. CDR3 nucleotide sequence: TGTGCCAGCAGCCAAGGCGGCAGGGGGCAACGCGAGACCCAGTACTTC.

To note about this clonotype: This may be a read error, as it is one base from a much larger clone. This sequence joins TRBV7-2 and TRBJ1-1; no firm D call. The V gene lost 5 bases and the J gene lost 8 bases, with 15 bases spanning the gap. This CDR3 is built from 13 residues. The V gene's germline CDR1 is SGHTA and CDR2 FQGNSA. CDR3: CASSVEWTTEAFF. In DNA form, the CDR3 reads TGTGCCAGCAGCGTAGAGTGGACCACGGAAGCTTTCTTT.

This clonotype was recorded once. One end of the junction varies from germline; a read error may be responsible. The chain joins TRBV5-1 to TRBJ2-1; no reliable D call. CDR3 size: 13 residues. Germline V CDR1 and CDR2: SGHRS, YFSETQ. Here the CDR3 reads CASSSDGSNERFF. Here the CDR3 DNA reads TGCGCCAGCAGCAGTGATGGAAGCAATGAGCGGTTCTTC.

This clonotype was picked up a small number of times. The V gene is TRBV28, the J gene TRBJ2-3, with TRBD2 matching 8 bases. The CDR3 has 16 amino acids. The trim removed 3 bases at V and 3 bases at J, leaving 8 bases unmatched. The germline V gene has CDR1 MDHEN and CDR2 SYDVKM. CDR3 in amino acids: CASSFQSGSRTDTQYF. The CDR3 bases are TGTGCCAGCAGTTTCCAAAGCGGGAGTAGGACAGATACGCAGTATTTT.

This clonotype was counted many times. The rearrangement joins TRBV28 to TRBJ2-5, with TRBD1 matching over 10 bases. Trimming removed 7 bases from V and 5 bases from J; junction bases left unmatched: 10. This CDR3 has 15 amino acids. Germline CDR1 MDHEN, CDR2 SYDVKM. CDR3 DNA: TGTGCCAGCAACTCCCAGACAGGGGGCTTGGAGACCCAGTACTTC. Translating it yields CASNSQTGGLETQYF.

This chain uses TRBV21-1 with TRBJ1-5; the DNA was not compared with TRBD1, the D call given in the table. TRBV21-1 constitutes a pseudogene. This CDR3 region has 18 residues. CDR3: CASSKFLGQGPSNQPQHF. CDR3 nucleotides: TGTGCCAGCAGCAAATTTTTAGGACAGGGGCCTAGCAATCAGCCCCAGCATTTT.

As for this clonotype: Its ends do not fully match the called genes, so a read error is possible. The chain uses TRBV7-9 and TRBJ2-1; tentatively, D is TRBD2 (6 bases). CDR1 is SEHNR, CDR2 FQNEAQ, per germline (reference sequence). This CDR3 spans 14 amino acids. CDR3 nucleotide sequence: TGTGCCAGCAGCTTAGGGGGACTTCACAATGAGCGGTTCTTC. Its protein is CASSLGGLHNERFF.